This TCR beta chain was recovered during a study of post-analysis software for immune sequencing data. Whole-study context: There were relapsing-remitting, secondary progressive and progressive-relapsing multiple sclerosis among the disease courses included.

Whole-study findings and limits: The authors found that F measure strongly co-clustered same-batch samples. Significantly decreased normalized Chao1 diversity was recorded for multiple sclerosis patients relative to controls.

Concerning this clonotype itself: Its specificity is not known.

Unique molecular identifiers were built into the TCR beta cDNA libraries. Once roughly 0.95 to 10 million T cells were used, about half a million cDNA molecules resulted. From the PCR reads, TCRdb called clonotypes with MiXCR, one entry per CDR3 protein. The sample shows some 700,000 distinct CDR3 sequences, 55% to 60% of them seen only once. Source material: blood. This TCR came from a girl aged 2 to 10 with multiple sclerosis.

The CDR3 protein is CASSQDPDRVYGYTF. Written as DNA, the CDR3 is TGTGCCAGCAGCCAAGACCCGGACAGGGTCTATGGCTACACCTTC. The gene calls are TRBV3-1 and TRBJ1-2, with TRBD1 matching over 8 bases. Losses at the gene ends were 0 bases for V and 4 bases for J; bases not matched to a gene: 4. The CDR3 length is 15 residues. The germline CDR1 and CDR2 sequences are LGHDT and YNNKEL (reference sequence).